The 20 T cell receptor beta chains below all came from one sample that was sequenced in a study of T cell changes during pregnancy in multiple sclerosis. TCRdb's table, derived via immunoSEQ multiplex PCR, lists solely in-frame clones and lacks some. The repertoire holds 100,000 to 150,000 clones, with 90% to 95% as singletons. Specimen: peripheral blood, collected before pregnancy. These receptors were obtained from a female donor with multiple sclerosis, enrolled in a pregnancy study.

The chain recombines TRBV5-1 with TRBJ2-7; D uncertain. The CDR3 extends over 13 amino acids. Between the trimmed V and J ends, which lost 0 bases and 5 bases, there was a span of 9 bases. CDR1 and CDR2 (germline): SGHRS, YFSETQ. This CDR3 is CASSLGQFNEQYF. CDR3 coding DNA: TGCGCCAGCAGCTTGGGTCAATTCAACGAGCAGTACTTC.

The V gene is TRBV29-1, the J gene TRBJ2-4, with D unclear. This CDR3 contains 11 residues. Germline CDR1 reads SQVTM; CDR2 reads ANQGSEA. The V end lost 5 bases, the J end lost 16 bases, and 18 bases lay between the germline ends. The CDR3 region has the DNA TGCAGCGTTTATGTAGAGAACTCACTTTACTTC. Its translation is CSVYVENSLYF.

The chain has TRBV10-3 and TRBJ1-6; maybe TRBD1 (5 bases). Germline V gives CDR1 ENHRY, CDR2 SYGVKD. V was trimmed by 11 bases and J by 5 bases, leaving 13 bases between them. The CDR3 runs 13 residues. CDR3 DNA: TGTGCCCTTCGGGGGGGAGATAATTCACCCCTCCACTTT. Protein: CALRGGDNSPLHF.

This clone was observed a single time. This sequence joins TRBV9 and TRBJ2-2; 10 bases fit TRBD2. Germline CDR1 is SGDLS and CDR2 is YYNGEE. J lost 1 base, V lost 1 base, and 4 bases had no gene match. This CDR3 spans 17 amino acids. This chain's CDR3 is CASSVNPSGRNTGELFF. For the CDR3, the DNA is TGTGCCAGCAGCGTAAATCCTAGCGGGAGGAACACCGGGGAGCTGTTTTTT. Variable domain in full (rest from reference TRBV9 and TRBJ2-2): DSGVTQTPKHLITATGQRVTLRCSPRSGDLSVYWYQQSLDQGLQFLIQYYNGEERAKGNILERFSAQQFPDLHSELNLSSLELGDSALYFCASSVNPSGRNTGELFFGEGSRLTVL.

This clone was counted a single time. The J gene is TRBJ1-3, the V gene TRBV7-9; D is unresolved. The CDR3 runs to 16 residues. V was shortened by 3 bases and J by 0 bases, with 12 bases between the two germline ends. Germline V gene lookup returns CDR1 SEHNR and CDR2 FQNEAQ (reference sequence). Here the CDR3 reads CASSLVQPLSGNTIYF. In nucleotides, the CDR3 is TGTGCCAGCAGCTTGGTACAGCCTCTCTCTGGAAACACCATATATTTT.

The genes are TRBV5-1 and TRBJ1-2; possible D gene TRBD1, 5 bases. V lost 2 bases and J 9 bases, leaving 11 bases between the germline ends. Per the germline V gene, CDR1 is SGHRS and CDR2 is YFSETQ. The CDR3 spans 12 residues. The DNA for the CDR3 is TGCGCCAGCAGCTTCAATGTGGACAGCTACACCTTC. It codes for CASSFNVDSYTF.

The CDR3 DNA reads TGTGCCAGCAGCTCTCATGGGGGGACGGAGACCCAGTACTTC. This encodes CASSSHGGTETQYF. V and J are TRBV9 and TRBJ2-5; the D gene is possibly TRBD2 (6 bases). CDR3 length: 14 residues. Germline CDR1 is SGDLS and CDR2 is YYNGEE. The germline V and J ends were trimmed by 4 bases and 5 bases, with 15 bases remaining between them.

The chain is built from TRBV11-2 and TRBJ2-7; tentatively, D is TRBD1 (5 bases). Trimming removed 2 bases from V and 1 base from J, with 6 bases in between. CDR1 is SGHAT, CDR2 FQNNGV, per germline. The CDR3 totals 13 residues. The chain's CDR3 is CASSLSGSYEQYF. In nucleotides, the CDR3 is TGTGCCAGCAGCTTATCAGGGTCCTACGAGCAGTACTTC.

The chain recombines TRBV7-9 with TRBJ2-4; tentatively, D is TRBD1 (6 bases). The V gene's germline CDR1 is SEHNR and CDR2 FQNEAQ (reference sequence). Trimming took off 5 bases at V and 8 bases at J, with 19 bases between the two ends. CDR3 length: 15 residues. The CDR3 DNA follows: TGTGCCAGCAGCGTTTCACAGGGTCTGGCGGACATTCAGTACTTC. Its translation: CASSVSQGLADIQYF.

V usage is TRBV7-3 and J usage is TRBJ1-5, with D possibly being TRBD1 (5 bases). The V end lost 4 bases, the J end lost 7 bases, and 20 bases lay between the germline ends. CDR1 and CDR2 from the germline V gene are SGHTA and FQGTGA. CDR3 size: 16 residues. CDR3 protein: CASSSPETALLQPQHF. In DNA form, the CDR3 reads TGTGCCAGCAGCTCTCCCGAGACAGCTCTTCTCCAGCCCCAGCATTTT.

The chain joins TRBV5-4 to TRBJ1-2; D gene uncertain. Trimming took off 0 bases at V and 4 bases at J, with 10 bases between the two ends. Germline loops: CDR1 SGHNT, CDR2 YYREEE (reference sequence). This CDR3 comprises 14 residues. CDR3 sequence (DNA): TGTGCCAGCAGCTTGGCAGAGGGTAGCTATGGCTACACCTTC. This codes for CASSLAEGSYGYTF.

V usage is TRBV27 and J usage is TRBJ2-7; a weak D match, TRBD2 (6 bases). V was cut by 8 bases and J by 0 bases, with 14 bases left in between. This CDR3 region has 14 residues. CDR1 is MNHEY and CDR2 is SMNVEV in the germline V gene (reference sequence). The CDR3 DNA is TGTGCCAGCTTTACTAGCAAGACCTCCTACGAGCAGTACTTC. Translating gives CASFTSKTSYEQYF.

The table lists this clone with a count of one. The chain links TRBV27 to TRBJ2-7; 8 bases match TRBD1. Trimming at V came to 5 bases and at J to 3 bases, leaving 12 bases not matched to a gene. The CDR3 extends over 16 amino acids. CDR1 is MNHEY, CDR2 SMNVEV, per germline (reference sequence). The CDR3 DNA follows: TGTGCCAGCAGTCCCCTTATTGACAGGGGCGGCTACGAGCAGTACTTC. It yields the protein CASSPLIDRGGYEQYF.

The chain couples TRBV27 to TRBJ2-7; D possibly corresponds to TRBD1 (5 bases). Trimming shortened V by 8 bases and J by 0 bases, and 14 bases separated the two germline ends. The CDR3 is 14 amino acids. Germline V gene lookup returns CDR1 MNHEY and CDR2 SMNVEV (reference sequence). This CDR3 is CASGGRTSSYEQYF. In nucleotides, the CDR3 is TGTGCCAGCGGTGGCCGGACAAGCTCCTACGAGCAGTACTTC.

The V call is TRBV28, the J call TRBJ1-5; TRBD1 agrees at 8 bases. Trimming removed 6 bases from V and 1 base from J; junction bases left unmatched: 5. CDR3 length equals 15 residues. Germline loops: CDR1 MDHEN, CDR2 SYDVKM. CDR3 residues: CASRQYRGSNQPQHF. The CDR3 region has the DNA TGTGCCAGCAGACAATACAGGGGGAGCAATCAGCCCCAGCATTTT.

This chain connects TRBV7-3 to TRBJ2-5; 8 bases align to TRBD2. V shed 2 bases and J 0 bases; nucleotides not matched to a gene: 2. The CDR3 is made up of 15 amino acids. The germline gives CDR1 SGHTA, CDR2 FQGTGA. The CDR3, as DNA: TGTGCCAGCAGCTTAGCGGGGGGCGACCAAGAGACCCAGTACTTC. The encoded protein is CASSLAGGDQETQYF.

The gene calls are TRBV2 and TRBJ2-7; 7 nucleotides align to TRBD1. Germline CDR1 SNHLY, CDR2 FYNNEI. The CDR3 sequence is 13 residues long. Trimming cost V 7 bases and J 1 base; bases outside gene matches: 4. CDR3 amino acids: CASTWDSSYEQYF. DNA of the CDR3: TGTGCCAGCACTTGGGACAGTTCCTACGAGCAGTACTTC.

The V and J genes are TRBV18 and TRBJ2-2, with 8 bases identical to TRBD2. The CDR3 sequence is 17 residues long. Germline CDR1 and CDR2: KGHSH and LQKENI. The V and J ends lost 3 bases and 0 bases, in that order; junction bases with no gene match: 6. The CDR3 DNA reads TGTGCCAGCTCACCGTCTACTAGCGGTTCGAACACCGGGGAGCTGTTTTTT. It encodes CASSPSTSGSNTGELFF.

The chain links TRBV19 to TRBJ2-5, with 8 bases that match TRBD1. The CDR3 is 13 amino acids. Trimming cost V 5 bases and J 9 bases; bases outside gene matches: 8. CDR1 is LNHDA and CDR2 is SQIVND in the germline V gene (reference sequence). The DNA of the CDR3 is TGTGCCAGTAGTGGTAGGACAGGGAGACCCCAGTACTTC. It encodes CASSGRTGRPQYF.

This rearrangement joins TRBV18 to TRBJ2-1; 7 nucleotides match TRBD2. Germline CDR1 KGHSH, CDR2 LQKENI. Losses at the gene ends were 4 bases for V and 7 bases for J; bases not matched to a gene: 7. The CDR3 length is 14 residues. The DNA of the CDR3 is TGTGCCAGCTCACGGGGCGGGAGAATAAATGAGCAGTTCTTC. The encoded protein is CASSRGGRINEQFF.